This T cell receptor beta chain stems from a study of identical twins. This clonotype was seen ten or more times. TCRdb re-analysed the 5' RACE reads in MiXCR, keeping a single row per CDR3 protein. The data contain approximately 210,000 distinct CDR3 sequences, around 9.6% of them seen just once; the ten biggest clones take up 4.5% to 5.5%. The CDR3 sequence is 14 residues long. The V and J ends lost 3 bases and 8 bases respectively, with 17 bases between them. Germline assignment: CDR1 SQVTM and CDR2 ANQGSEA. The sequence was collected from a woman younger than 30 in good health. This chain links TRBV29-1 with TRBJ2-1, with D maybe TRBD2 (6 bases). Sequencing used memory (CD45RO+) T cells sorted from blood. The CDR3 here is CSVDAGTRADEQFF. The CDR3 coding sequence is TGCAGCGTTGATGCGGGAACAAGGGCAGATGAGCAGTTCTTC.